This T cell receptor (beta chain) derives from a study of breast tumors, draining lymph nodes, adjacent tissues. This clonotype turned up a few times. TCRdb reprocessed the multiplex PCR reads with MiXCR, giving one entry per CDR3 protein. The table has about 200,000 distinct CDR3 sequences, around 33% seen once. CDR1 and CDR2 (germline): MDHEN, SYDVKM. Trimming shortened V by 6 bases and J by 4 bases, and 18 bases separated the two germline ends. The CDR3 has 15 residues. Breast cancer patients provided tissue from their axillary draining lymph nodes. Sequencing was done on a sample of axillary lymph node tissue. This rearrangement joins TRBV28 to TRBJ2-5, with TRBD1 as a possible D gene (6 bases). The sequence came from a female donor with breast cancer. Some clones in this sample may be carry-over from other donors' samples. CDR3 DNA: TGTGCCAGCAGCTGGGGGTCGGCAGGGGTAGAGACCCAGTACTTC. Protein: CASSWGSAGVETQYF.